This TCR beta chain was documented in a study of Graves' ophthalmopathy and Graves' hyperthyroidism. Of note for this clonotype: Its antigen is unidentified.

Amplifying from RNA transcripts, the study obtained TCR beta CDR3 regions. First-round RT-PCR with HTBI primers preceded a second-round multiplex PCR. TCRdb reanalysed the multiplex PCR reads using MiXCR and keeps one entry per CDR3 protein. The sample has about 390,000 distinct CDR3 sequences, 17% seen once. The germline V gene has CDR1 MNHNS and CDR2 SASEGT. V lost 6 bases and J 0 bases, leaving 14 bases between the germline ends. CDR3 size: 15 residues. Notes on the study in general: The blood repertoire also included most expanded thyroid clonotypes above 0.001 frequency.

The rearrangement links TRBV6-1 to TRBJ1-1; weak D call: TRBD1 (6 bases). The specimen was peripheral blood. The receptor was isolated from an adult woman with stable Graves' hyperthyroidism. The CDR3 protein is CASSEGGDMNTEAFF. The CDR3 bases are TGTGCCAGCAGCGAGGGGGGGGACATGAACACTGAAGCTTTCTTT.